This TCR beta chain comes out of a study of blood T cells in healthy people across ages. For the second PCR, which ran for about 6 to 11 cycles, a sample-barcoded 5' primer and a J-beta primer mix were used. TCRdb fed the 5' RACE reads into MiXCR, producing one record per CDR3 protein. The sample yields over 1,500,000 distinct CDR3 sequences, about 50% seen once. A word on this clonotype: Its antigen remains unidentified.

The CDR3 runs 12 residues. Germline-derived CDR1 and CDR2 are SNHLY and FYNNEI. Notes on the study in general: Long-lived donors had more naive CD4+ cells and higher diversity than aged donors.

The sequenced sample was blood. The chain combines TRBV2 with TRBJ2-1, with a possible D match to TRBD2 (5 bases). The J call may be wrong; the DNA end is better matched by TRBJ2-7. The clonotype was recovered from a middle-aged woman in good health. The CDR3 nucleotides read TGTGCCGGCTCTAGCTCCTACAATGAGCAGTACTTC. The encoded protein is CAGSSSYNEQYF.